A selection of T cell receptor beta chains follows, all from one sample in a study of T cell repertoires in cytomegalovirus infection. Each CDR3 protein gets one entry after TCRdb re-called the reads with MiXCR. The sample records about 920,000 distinct CDR3 sequences, 30% to 40% being singletons. The antigens of these receptors remain unknown. Sequencing was performed on cultured CD8+ T cells from PBMCs, taken from culture after CMV antigen stimulation. Source of these receptors: a human donor in good health (CMV status not recorded). Some clones in this sample may be carry-over from other donors' samples. Each CDR3 is given with its conserved first and last residue.

v_call cdr3_aa
TRBV6-5 CASSSTGFSPEAFF
TRBV6-1 CASTRGDLTEAFF
TRBV6-6 CASSGINAEQFF
TRBV7-3 CAGAGLEDTQYF
TRBV6-5 CASSSRRTATPYNEQFF
TRBV2 CASRILPGQGASDTQYF
TRBV10-3 CAISEWRGLTDTQYF
TRBV6-1 CASSEVGSHPSEHF
TRBV6-1 CASSEVGEGPYNEQFF
TRBV5-4 CASSTQGLDYGYTF
TRBV27 CASRLTVYSNQPQHF
TRBV4-1 CASSEQGFGERSPLHF
TRBV19 CASRYRAINQPQHF
TRBV10-3 CAISESASGNTGELFF
TRBV7-3 CASSPDSDTEAFF
TRBV7-6 CASSMDGRVEQFF